Listed here are 22 T cell receptor beta chains from one sample, sequenced in a study of T cells in localized non-small cell lung cancer. Method: immunoSEQ multiplex PCR; TCRdb's copy keeps in-frame clones and lacks some. The repertoire includes 13,000 or so clones, about 80% of them detected once, and roughly 28% sits in the top ten. This specimen was peripheral blood, taken before any cancer treatment. Receptors were obtained from a male donor aged 60 or over with stage I squamous cell lung carcinoma.

The sample holds one count of this clone. This chain links TRBV30 with TRBJ1-6; TRBD1 aligns across 10 bases. V shed 1 base and J 8 bases; nucleotides not matched to a gene: 2. The CDR3 runs 14 residues. CDR1 and CDR2 from the germline V gene are GTSNPN and SVGIG (reference sequence). This chain's CDR3 is CAWSAGTGDSPLHF. CDR3 DNA: TGTGCCTGGAGTGCCGGGACAGGGGATTCACCCCTCCACTTT.

In its sample, this clone was seen a few times. This chain links TRBV11-2 with TRBJ2-3, with 12 bases lining up with TRBD2. V trimming: 1 base; J trimming: 4 bases; junction bases outside the gene matches: 12. The CDR3 extends over 19 amino acids. Germline lookup yields CDR1 SGHAT and CDR2 FQNNGV. CDR3 loop: CASSLGRRRLAGGSDTQYF. The DNA for the CDR3 is TGTGCCAGCAGCTTAGGAAGGCGGCGGCTAGCGGGAGGGTCAGATACGCAGTATTTT.

The J gene is TRBJ2-7, the V gene TRBV12-5; the D is unclear. The CDR3 spans 13 residues. V was clipped by 3 bases and J by 1 base, with 7 bases between them. Germline CDR1 and CDR2: LGHNT and FRNRAP. The CDR3 nucleotides are TGTGCTAGTGGTTTCCCGCGATCCTACGAGCAGTACTTC. Its protein is CASGFPRSYEQYF.

The V and J genes are TRBV19 and TRBJ2-2; D call uncertain. V was shortened by 3 bases and J by 5 bases, with 16 bases between the two germline ends. Germline V gene lookup returns CDR1 LNHDA and CDR2 SQIVND (reference sequence). The CDR3 extends over 16 amino acids. CDR3 sequence: CASSIRPGRWTGELFF. CDR3 DNA sequence: TGTGCCAGTAGTATCCGTCCGGGTAGGTGGACCGGGGAGCTGTTTTTT.

This rearrangement joins TRBV7-6 to TRBJ2-1, with a tentative D call TRBD1 (5 bases). Trimming took 2 bases from V and 7 from J, leaving 15 bases between them. Per germline, CDR1 SGHVS and CDR2 FNYEAQ. CDR3 length: 15 amino acids. The CDR3 loop reads CASSLLQGSTNEQFF. DNA of the CDR3: TGTGCCAGCAGCTTACTGCAGGGATCTACGAATGAGCAGTTCTTC.

This clone occurred once. The rearrangement joins TRBV10-2 to TRBJ1-2; tentatively, D is TRBD1 (6 bases). V lost 2 bases, J lost 4 bases, and 29 bases lay in between. The V gene's germline CDR1 is WSHSY and CDR2 SAAADI. The CDR3 length is 20 residues. The CDR3: CASSEAPSWAGDPGGYGYTF. The DNA for the CDR3 is TGCGCCAGCAGTGAGGCTCCCTCGTGGGCAGGGGACCCCGGAGGCTATGGCTACACCTTC.

This rearrangement joins TRBV14 to TRBJ2-3; 7 bases map to TRBD2. Germline-derived CDR1 and CDR2 are SGHDN and FVKESK. The CDR3 is 16 amino acids. V dropped 3 bases and J dropped 3; count of bases not matched to a gene: 9. CDR3 in amino acids: CASSQLAGERTDTQYF. DNA for the CDR3: TGTGCCAGCAGCCAGTTGGCGGGAGAAAGGACAGATACGCAGTATTTT.

This chain links TRBV18 with TRBJ2-1, with 9 bases lining up with TRBD2. The germline V gene encodes CDR1 KGHSH and CDR2 LQKENI. V dropped 3 bases and J dropped 7; count of bases not matched to a gene: 10. CDR3 size: 16 residues. This chain's CDR3 is CASSPAGGPVANEQFF. The CDR3 DNA reads as TGTGCCAGCTCACCGGCGGGAGGGCCTGTCGCGAATGAGCAGTTCTTC.

The chain employs TRBV6-1 and TRBJ1-1; the D is unclear. CDR1 is MNHNS, CDR2 SASEGT, per germline. The CDR3 has 15 residues. The V and J ends lost 7 bases and 2 bases respectively, with 17 bases between them. As DNA, the CDR3 is TGTGCCAGCATTGCCTCGACGGGCGGCAACACTGAAGCTTTCTTT. This encodes CASIASTGGNTEAFF.

This sequence joins TRBV5-1 and TRBJ1-4, with 8 bases fitting TRBD1. J lost 8 bases, V lost 0 bases, and 9 bases had no gene match. This CDR3 contains 16 residues. Per the germline V gene, CDR1 is SGHRS and CDR2 is YFSETQ. CDR3 region: CASSLDGQGGEEKLFF. The CDR3 DNA follows: TGCGCCAGCAGCTTGGATGGACAGGGCGGAGAAGAAAAACTGTTTTTT.

The V gene is TRBV7-8, the J gene TRBJ2-7, with a possible D match to TRBD1 (5 bases). This CDR3 is built from 13 residues. The V gene lost 6 bases and the J gene lost 1 base, with 10 bases spanning the gap. Germline V CDR1 and CDR2: SGHVS, FQNEAQ. The CDR3 nucleotides are TGTGCCAGCAGTTTCACAGGATCCTACGAGCAGTACTTC. This sequence encodes CASSFTGSYEQYF.

A single count supports this clone. The gene calls are TRBV6-6 and TRBJ1-1, with no clear D. Trimming shortened V by 2 bases and J by 3 bases, and 10 bases separated the two germline ends. Germline CDR1 reads MNHNY; CDR2 reads SVGAGI (reference sequence). The CDR3 covers 14 residues. CDR3 sequence (DNA): TGTGCCAGCAGTTACCCCGGCCGGCACACTGAAGCTTTCTTT. It yields the protein CASSYPGRHTEAFF.

The chain has TRBV6-4 and TRBJ1-1; D not resolved. V lost 3 bases and J lost 3, with 20 bases in between. Germline CDR1 MRHNA, CDR2 SNTAGT. This CDR3 has 17 amino acids. The DNA for the CDR3 is TGTGCCAGCAGTGATAAGACGGCGACCCCGAATGACACTGAAGCTTTCTTT. It translates to CASSDKTATPNDTEAFF.

V usage is TRBV4-1 and J usage is TRBJ1-1, with D possibly TRBD1 on 5 matching bases. V shed 3 bases and J shed 2 bases, with 22 bases lying between them. This CDR3 contains 18 residues. Germline CDR1 is MGHRA and CDR2 is YSYEKL. The chain's CDR3 is CASSHGLMGRIRNTEAFF. The DNA of the CDR3 is TGCGCCAGCAGCCATGGACTGATGGGGCGGATCAGAAACACTGAAGCTTTCTTT.

The chain has TRBV5-4 and TRBJ2-5; D not certain. Germline CDR1 is SGHNT and CDR2 is YYREEE (reference sequence). V was shortened by 6 bases and J by 1 base, with 13 bases between the two germline ends. CDR3 length: 14 residues. The CDR3 reads CASKSPGRQETQYF. The CDR3 coding sequence is TGTGCCAGCAAATCGCCCGGGCGCCAAGAGACCCAGTACTTC.

This sequence joins TRBV11-2 and TRBJ2-1; TRBD2 agrees at 9 bases. Germline lookup yields CDR1 SGHAT and CDR2 FQNNGV. The CDR3 is 13 residues long. The ends lost 8 bases at V and 7 bases at J; junction bases unmatched: 6. In nucleotides, the CDR3 is TGTGCCAGCTTAGCGGGAGCGAGGAATGAGCAGTTCTTC. Translated: CASLAGARNEQFF.

The chain joins TRBV12-5 to TRBJ1-1, with TRBD1 matching over 7 bases. J gave up 11 bases and V 6 bases, and 15 bases lay outside the gene matches. The CDR3 is made up of 14 amino acids. CDR1 is LGHNT and CDR2 is FRNRAP in the germline V gene. The CDR3 region is CASGITGTAAVAFF. Written as DNA, the CDR3 is TGTGCTAGTGGGATCACCGGGACAGCCGCTGTCGCTTTCTTT.

This clone was recorded only once. CDR3 nucleotide sequence: TGCGCCAGCAGCTTGGCCAGGGCGGGAGGGCAATACGAGCAGTACTTC. Protein sequence: CASSLARAGGQYEQYF. This rearrangement joins TRBV5-1 to TRBJ2-7, with 9 bases aligning to TRBD2. This CDR3 has 16 residues. V shed 0 bases and J 4 bases; nucleotides not matched to a gene: 8. Germline V gene sequence: CDR1 SGHRS, CDR2 YFSETQ.

This rearrangement joins TRBV19 to TRBJ2-7; 7 bases agree with TRBD1. Germline V gene data show CDR1 as LNHDA and CDR2 as SQIVND (reference sequence). This CDR3 has 14 amino acids. V was pared by 4 bases and J by 3 bases, with 6 bases of the junction left unmatched. CDR3 sequence: CASSRSDRNYEQYF. For the CDR3, the DNA is TGTGCCAGTAGTAGGTCGGACAGGAACTACGAGCAGTACTTC. Combining the CDR3 with reference TRBV19 and TRBJ2-7 gives the whole variable domain DGGITQSPKYLFRKEGQNVTLSCEQNLNHDAMYWYRQDPGQGLRLIYYSQIVNDFQKGDIAEGYSVSREKKESFPLTVTSAQKNPTAFYLCASSRSDRNYEQYFGPGTRLTVT.

The rearrangement joins TRBV9 to TRBJ2-2; 8 bases match TRBD1. This CDR3 is built from 16 residues. The ends lost 1 base at V and 5 bases at J; junction bases unmatched: 7. The germline V gene encodes CDR1 SGDLS and CDR2 YYNGEE. The CDR3 DNA reads TGTGCCAGCAGCGTATCGACAGGGGTAGGGACCGGGGAGCTGTTTTTT. The encoded protein is CASSVSTGVGTGELFF.

The chain links TRBV7-7 to TRBJ2-5; no firm D call. The CDR3 has 14 residues. Germline V gene data show CDR1 as SSHAT and CDR2 as FNYEAQ (reference sequence). V was pared by 2 bases and J by 1 base, with 8 bases between. CDR3 in DNA: TGTGCCAGCAGCTTACGTCCCCTCCAAGAGACCCAGTACTTC. Translating it yields CASSLRPLQETQYF. The full variable domain, in which reference TRBV7-7 and TRBJ2-5 provide the parts outside the CDR3, is GAGVSQSPRYKVTKRGQDVTLRCDPISSHATLYWYQQALGQGPEFLTYFNYEAQPDKSGLPSDRFSAERPEGSISTLTIQRTEQRDSAMYRCASSLRPLQETQYFGPGTRLLVL.

The V call is TRBV5-1, the J call TRBJ2-5; D possibly matches TRBD1 or TRBD2 (6 bases each). The V and J ends lost 4 bases and 5 bases respectively, with 18 bases between them. The length of the CDR3 is 15 residues. Germline V gene data show CDR1 as SGHRS and CDR2 as YFSETQ. Here the CDR3 reads CASSLKMGGSETQYF. CDR3 sequence (DNA): TGCGCCAGCAGCCTAAAGATGGGGGGCTCGGAGACCCAGTACTTC.